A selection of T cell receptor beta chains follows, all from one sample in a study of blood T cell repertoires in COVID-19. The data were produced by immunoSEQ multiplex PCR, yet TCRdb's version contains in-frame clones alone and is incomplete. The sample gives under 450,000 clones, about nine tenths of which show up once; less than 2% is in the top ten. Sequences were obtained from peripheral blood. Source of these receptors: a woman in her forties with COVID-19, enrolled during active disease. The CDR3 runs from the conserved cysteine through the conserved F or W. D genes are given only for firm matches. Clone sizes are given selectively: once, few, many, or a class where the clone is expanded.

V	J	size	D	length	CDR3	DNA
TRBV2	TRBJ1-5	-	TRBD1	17	CASSELGQGFSNQPQHF	TGTGCCAGCAGTGAATTGGGACAGGGGTTTAGCAATCAGCCCCAGCATTTT
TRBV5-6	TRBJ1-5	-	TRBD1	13	CASSSDRGQPQHF	TGTGCCAGCAGCTCCGACAGGGGTCAGCCCCAGCATTTT
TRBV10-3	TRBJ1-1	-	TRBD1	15	CAISEQGVGNTEAFF	TGTGCCATCAGTGAACAGGGGGTTGGGAACACTGAAGCTTTCTTT
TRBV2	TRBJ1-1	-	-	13	CASSNTGNTEAFF	TGTGCCAGCAGTAATACAGGGAACACTGAAGCTTTCTTT
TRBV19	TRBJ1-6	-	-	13	CASSIGGNSPLHF	TGTGCCAGTAGTATTGGGGGCAATTCACCCCTCCACTTT
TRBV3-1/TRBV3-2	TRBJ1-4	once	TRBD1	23	CASSQRPAVLGQGFGWSNEKLFF	TGTGCCAGCAGCCAAAGGCCCGCGGTTCTGGGACAGGGGTTTGGGTGGTCTAATGAAAAACTGTTTTTT
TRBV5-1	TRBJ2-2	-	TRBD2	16	CASSPGSGGNTGELFF	TGCGCCAGCAGCCCGGGGAGCGGGGGTAACACCGGGGAGCTGTTTTTT
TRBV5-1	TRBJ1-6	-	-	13	CASSLGGEPPLHF	TGCGCCAGCAGCTTGGGGGGAGAGCCACCCCTCCACTTT
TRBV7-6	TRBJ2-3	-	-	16	CASSFAEGGRGDTQYF	TGTGCCAGCAGCTTTGCCGAAGGAGGTCGCGGTGATACGCAGTATTTT
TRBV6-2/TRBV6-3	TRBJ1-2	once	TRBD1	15	CASSPLQGANYGYTF	TGTGCCAGCAGTCCCCTTCAGGGGGCGAACTATGGCTACACCTTC